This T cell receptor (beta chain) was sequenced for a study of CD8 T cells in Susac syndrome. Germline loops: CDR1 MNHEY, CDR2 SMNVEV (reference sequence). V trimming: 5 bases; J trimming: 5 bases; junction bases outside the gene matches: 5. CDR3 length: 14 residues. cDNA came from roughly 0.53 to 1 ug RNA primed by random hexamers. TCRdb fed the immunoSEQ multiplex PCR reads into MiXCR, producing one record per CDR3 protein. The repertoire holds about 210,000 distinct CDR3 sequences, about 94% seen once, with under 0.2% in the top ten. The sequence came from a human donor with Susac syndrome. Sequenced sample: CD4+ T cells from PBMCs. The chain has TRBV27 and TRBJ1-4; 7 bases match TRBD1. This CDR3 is CASSEGAVNEKLFF. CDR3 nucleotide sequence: TGTGCCAGCAGTGAGGGGGCCGTGAATGAAAAACTGTTTTTT.